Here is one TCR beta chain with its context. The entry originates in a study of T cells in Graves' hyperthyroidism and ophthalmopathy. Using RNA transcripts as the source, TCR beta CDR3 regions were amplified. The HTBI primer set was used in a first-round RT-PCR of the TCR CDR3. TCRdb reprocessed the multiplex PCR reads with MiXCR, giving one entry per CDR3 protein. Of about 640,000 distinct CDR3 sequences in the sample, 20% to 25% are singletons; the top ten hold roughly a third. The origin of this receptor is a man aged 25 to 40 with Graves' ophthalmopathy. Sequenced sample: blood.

The DNA of the CDR3 is TGTGCCAGCAGCTTCGACCGAGCGGGAGAGACCCAGTACTTC. Translating it yields CASSFDRAGETQYF. The chain joins TRBV7-2 to TRBJ2-5, with D perhaps matching TRBD2 (6 bases). Trimming stripped 3 bases from V and 4 bases from J, with 12 bases between. CDR3 length: 14 residues. The germline V gene has CDR1 SGHTA and CDR2 FQGNSA.